This TCR beta chain was identified during a study of OX40 agonist ivuxolimab in advanced cancers. Study context: Three patients showed partial responses: one hepatocellular carcinoma and two cutaneous melanoma cases. Whole-study results and caveats: The specificity for antigen of the expanded peripheral T cells was not determined.

Germline lookup yields CDR1 MGHRA and CDR2 YSYEKL. The V gene lost 0 bases and the J gene lost 6 bases, with 12 bases spanning the gap. The CDR3 contains 15 residues. On cycle 4 day 1 and cycle 7 day 1, as well as at baseline, blood was sampled. The protocol was immunoSEQ multiplex PCR, while the TCRdb copy is restricted to in-frame clones and leaves out a portion. The top ten clones hold roughly 1.6% of a sample with more than 80,000 clones, about 90% of them seen once. On this clone: No antigen is known for it.

This specimen was CD4+ or CD8+ T cells sorted from blood, taken in a trial of the OX40 agonist ivuxolimab. The rearrangement joins TRBV4-1 to TRBJ1-5; no clear D gene. This clonotype was obtained from an adult with an advanced solid tumor such as melanoma, head and neck, liver or kidney cancer. The CDR3 spells CASSQDLVGVQPQHF. CDR3 DNA: TGCGCCAGCAGCCAAGATCTTGTGGGAGTTCAGCCCCAGCATTTT.